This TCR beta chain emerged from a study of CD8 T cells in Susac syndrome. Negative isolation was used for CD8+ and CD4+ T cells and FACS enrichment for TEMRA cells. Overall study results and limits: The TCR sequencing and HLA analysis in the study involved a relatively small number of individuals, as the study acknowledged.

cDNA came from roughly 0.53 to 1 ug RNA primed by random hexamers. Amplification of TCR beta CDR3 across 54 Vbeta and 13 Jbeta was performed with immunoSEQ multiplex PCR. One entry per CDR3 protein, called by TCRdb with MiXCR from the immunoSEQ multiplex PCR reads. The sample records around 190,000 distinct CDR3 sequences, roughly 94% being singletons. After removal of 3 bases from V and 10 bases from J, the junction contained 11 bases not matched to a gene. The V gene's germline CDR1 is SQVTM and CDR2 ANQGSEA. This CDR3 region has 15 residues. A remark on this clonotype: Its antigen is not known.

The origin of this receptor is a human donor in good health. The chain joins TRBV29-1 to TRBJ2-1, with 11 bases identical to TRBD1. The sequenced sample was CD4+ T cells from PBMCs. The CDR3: CSVEGGQGVPGEQFF. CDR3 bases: TGCAGCGTTGAGGGGGGACAGGGGGTACCTGGGGAGCAGTTCTTC.